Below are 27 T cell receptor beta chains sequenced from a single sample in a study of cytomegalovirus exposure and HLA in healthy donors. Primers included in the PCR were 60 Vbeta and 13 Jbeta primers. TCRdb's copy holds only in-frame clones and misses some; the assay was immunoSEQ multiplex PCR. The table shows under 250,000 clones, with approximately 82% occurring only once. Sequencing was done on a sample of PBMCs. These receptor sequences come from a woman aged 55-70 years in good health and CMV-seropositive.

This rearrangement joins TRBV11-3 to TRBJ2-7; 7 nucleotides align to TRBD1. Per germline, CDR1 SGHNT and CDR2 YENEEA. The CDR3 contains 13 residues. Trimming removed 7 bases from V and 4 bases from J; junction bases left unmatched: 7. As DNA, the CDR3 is TGTGCCAGCACCAGGGACAGAAGGTACGAGCAGTACTTC. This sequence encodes CASTRDRRYEQYF.

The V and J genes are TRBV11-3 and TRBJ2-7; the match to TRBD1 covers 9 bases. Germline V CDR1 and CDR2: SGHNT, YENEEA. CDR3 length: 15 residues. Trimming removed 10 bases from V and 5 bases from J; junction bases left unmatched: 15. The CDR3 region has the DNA TGTGCCACCGTCCGGGACAGGGTTTTTTTCGACGAGCAGTACTTC. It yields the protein CATVRDRVFFDEQYF.

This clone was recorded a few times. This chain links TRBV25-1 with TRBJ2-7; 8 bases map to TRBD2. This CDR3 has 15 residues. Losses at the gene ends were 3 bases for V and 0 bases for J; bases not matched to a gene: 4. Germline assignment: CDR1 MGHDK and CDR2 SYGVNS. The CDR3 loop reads CASSDLAGLSYEQYF. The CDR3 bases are TGTGCCAGCAGTGATCTAGCGGGTCTCTCCTACGAGCAGTACTTC.

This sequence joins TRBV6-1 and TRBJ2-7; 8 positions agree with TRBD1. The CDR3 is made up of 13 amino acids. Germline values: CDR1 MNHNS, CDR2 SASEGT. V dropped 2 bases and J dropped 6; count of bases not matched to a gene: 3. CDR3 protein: CASSEQDRAEQYF. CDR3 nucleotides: TGTGCCAGCAGTGAACAGGACAGGGCCGAGCAGTACTTC.

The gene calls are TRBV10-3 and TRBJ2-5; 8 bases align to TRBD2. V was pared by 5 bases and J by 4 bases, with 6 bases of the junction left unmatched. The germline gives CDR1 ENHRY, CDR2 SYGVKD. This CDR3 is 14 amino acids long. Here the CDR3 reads CAISSGRGSETQYF. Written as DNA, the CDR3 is TGTGCCATCAGTAGCGGGAGAGGTTCAGAGACCCAGTACTTC.

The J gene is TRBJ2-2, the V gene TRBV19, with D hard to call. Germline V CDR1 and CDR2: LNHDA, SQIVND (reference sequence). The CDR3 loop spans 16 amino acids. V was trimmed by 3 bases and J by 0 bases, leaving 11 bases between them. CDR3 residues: CASSIDRFANTGELFF. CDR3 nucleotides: TGTGCCAGTAGTATTGATAGATTCGCGAACACCGGGGAGCTGTTTTTT.

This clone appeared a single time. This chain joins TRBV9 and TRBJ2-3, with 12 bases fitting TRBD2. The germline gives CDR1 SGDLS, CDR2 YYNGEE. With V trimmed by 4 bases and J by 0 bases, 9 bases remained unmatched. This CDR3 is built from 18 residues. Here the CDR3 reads CASSPRGGTSGSTDTQYF. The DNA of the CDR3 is TGTGCCAGCAGCCCCCGGGGAGGGACTAGCGGGAGCACAGATACGCAGTATTTT. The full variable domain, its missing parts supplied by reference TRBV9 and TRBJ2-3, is DSGVTQTPKHLITATGQRVTLRCSPRSGDLSVYWYQQSLDQGLQFLIQYYNGEERAKGNILERFSAQQFPDLHSELNLSSLELGDSALYFCASSPRGGTSGSTDTQYFGPGTRLTVL.

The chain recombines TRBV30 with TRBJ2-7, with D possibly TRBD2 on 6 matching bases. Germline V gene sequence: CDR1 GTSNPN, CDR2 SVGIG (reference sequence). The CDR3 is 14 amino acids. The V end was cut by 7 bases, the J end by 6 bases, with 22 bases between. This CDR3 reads CASTHRRDGGEQYF. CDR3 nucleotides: TGTGCCTCCACCCATAGGAGGGACGGCGGCGAGCAGTACTTC.

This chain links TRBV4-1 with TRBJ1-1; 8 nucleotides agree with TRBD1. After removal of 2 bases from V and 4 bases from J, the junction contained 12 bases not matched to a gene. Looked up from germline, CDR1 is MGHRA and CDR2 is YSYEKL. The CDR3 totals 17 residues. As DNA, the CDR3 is TGCGCCAGCAGCCAACAGGGGGCGGAGGGGTCGGGCACTGAAGCTTTCTTT. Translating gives CASSQQGAEGSGTEAFF.

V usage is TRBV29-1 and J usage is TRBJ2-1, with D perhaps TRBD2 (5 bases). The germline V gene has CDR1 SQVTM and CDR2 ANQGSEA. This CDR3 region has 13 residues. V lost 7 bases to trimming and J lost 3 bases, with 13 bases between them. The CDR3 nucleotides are TGCAGCGGGTGGGCGGGCGGCTACAATGAGCAGTTCTTC. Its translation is CSGWAGGYNEQFF.

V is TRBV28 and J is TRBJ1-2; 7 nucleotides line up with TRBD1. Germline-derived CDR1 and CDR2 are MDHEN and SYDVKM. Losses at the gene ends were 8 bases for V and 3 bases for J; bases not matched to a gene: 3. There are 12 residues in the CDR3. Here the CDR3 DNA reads TGTGCCAGCTTGGGACAGCACTATGGCTACACCTTC. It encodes CASLGQHYGYTF.

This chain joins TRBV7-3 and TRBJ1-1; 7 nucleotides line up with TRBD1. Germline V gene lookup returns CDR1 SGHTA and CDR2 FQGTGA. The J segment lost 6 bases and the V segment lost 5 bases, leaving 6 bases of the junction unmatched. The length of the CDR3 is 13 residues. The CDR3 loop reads CASSTDRDAEAFF. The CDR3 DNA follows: TGTGCCAGCAGCACTGACAGGGACGCTGAAGCTTTCTTT.

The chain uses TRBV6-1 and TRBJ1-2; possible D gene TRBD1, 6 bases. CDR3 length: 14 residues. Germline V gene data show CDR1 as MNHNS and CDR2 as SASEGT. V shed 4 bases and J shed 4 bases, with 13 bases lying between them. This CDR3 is CASSGQGRFYGYTF. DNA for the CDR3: TGTGCCAGCAGTGGTCAGGGGCGGTTCTATGGCTACACCTTC.

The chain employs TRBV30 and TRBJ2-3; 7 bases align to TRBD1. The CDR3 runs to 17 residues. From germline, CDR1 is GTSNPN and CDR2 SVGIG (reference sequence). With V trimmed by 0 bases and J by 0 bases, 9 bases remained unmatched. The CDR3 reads CAWSVRDRVSSTDTQYF. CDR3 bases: TGTGCCTGGAGTGTACGTGACAGGGTCTCTAGCACAGATACGCAGTATTTT. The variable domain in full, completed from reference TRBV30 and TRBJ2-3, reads SQTIHQWPATLVQPVGSPLSLECTVEGTSNPNLYWYRQAAGRGLQLLFYSVGIGQISSEVPQNLSASRPQDRQFILSSKKLLLSDSGFYLCAWSVRDRVSSTDTQYFGPGTRLTVL.

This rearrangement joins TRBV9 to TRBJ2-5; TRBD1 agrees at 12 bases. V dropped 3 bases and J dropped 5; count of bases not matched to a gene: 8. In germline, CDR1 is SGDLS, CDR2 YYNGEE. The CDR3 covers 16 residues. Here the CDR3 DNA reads TGTGCCAGCAGCGAGGGACCCGGGACAGGGGGCGAGACCCAGTACTTC. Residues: CASSEGPGTGGETQYF.

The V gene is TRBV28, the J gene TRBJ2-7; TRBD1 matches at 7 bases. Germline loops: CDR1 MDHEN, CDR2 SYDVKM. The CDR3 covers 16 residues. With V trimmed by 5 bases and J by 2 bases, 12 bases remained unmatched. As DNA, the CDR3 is TGTGCCAGCAGTCCGACATCCCTAACAGGGGCCTACGAGCAGTACTTC. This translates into CASSPTSLTGAYEQYF.

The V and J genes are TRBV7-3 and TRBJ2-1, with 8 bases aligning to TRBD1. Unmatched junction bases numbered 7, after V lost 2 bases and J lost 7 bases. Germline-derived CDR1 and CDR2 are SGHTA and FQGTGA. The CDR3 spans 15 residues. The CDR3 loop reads CASSLQGAIGNEQFF. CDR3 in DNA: TGTGCCAGCAGCTTACAGGGGGCGATCGGGAATGAGCAGTTCTTC.

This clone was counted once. CDR3 in DNA: TGTGCCAGCTCTTACGACAGGAGTAGCAATCAGCCCCAGCATTTT. Translated: CASSYDRSSNQPQHF. This chain uses TRBV18 with TRBJ1-5; tentatively, D is TRBD1 (6 bases). This CDR3 contains 15 residues. Germline V gives CDR1 KGHSH, CDR2 LQKENI. V shed 6 bases and J shed 0 bases, with 12 bases lying between them.

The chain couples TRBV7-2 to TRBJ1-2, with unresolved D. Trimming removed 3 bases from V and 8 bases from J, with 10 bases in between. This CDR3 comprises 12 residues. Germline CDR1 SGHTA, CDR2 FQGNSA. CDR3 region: CASSLMKQGYTF. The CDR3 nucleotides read TGTGCCAGCAGCTTGATGAAACAGGGCTACACCTTC.

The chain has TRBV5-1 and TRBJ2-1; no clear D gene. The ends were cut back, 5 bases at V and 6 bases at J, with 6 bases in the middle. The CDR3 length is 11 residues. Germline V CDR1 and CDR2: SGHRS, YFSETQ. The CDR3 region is CASRGRNEQFF. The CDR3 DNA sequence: TGCGCCAGCAGGGGCCGCAATGAGCAGTTCTTC. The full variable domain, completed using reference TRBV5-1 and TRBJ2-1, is KAGVTQTPRYLIKTRGQQVTLSCSPISGHRSVSWYQQTPGQGLQFLFEYFSETQRNKGNFPGRFSGRQFSNSRSEMNVSTLELGDSALYLCASRGRNEQFFGPGTRLTVL.

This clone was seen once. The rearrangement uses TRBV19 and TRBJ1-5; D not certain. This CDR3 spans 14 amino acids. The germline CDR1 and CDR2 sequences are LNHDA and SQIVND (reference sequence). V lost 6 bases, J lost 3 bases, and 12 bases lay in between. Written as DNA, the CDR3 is TGTGCCAGTAGATCCAGATTGCTCAATCAGCCCCAGCATTTT. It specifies CASRSRLLNQPQHF.

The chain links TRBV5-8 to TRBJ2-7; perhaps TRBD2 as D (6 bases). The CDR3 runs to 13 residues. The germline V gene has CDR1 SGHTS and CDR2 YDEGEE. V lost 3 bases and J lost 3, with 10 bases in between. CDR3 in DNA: TGTGCCAGCAGCTGGGGAGGTTACTACGAGCAGTACTTC. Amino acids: CASSWGGYYEQYF.

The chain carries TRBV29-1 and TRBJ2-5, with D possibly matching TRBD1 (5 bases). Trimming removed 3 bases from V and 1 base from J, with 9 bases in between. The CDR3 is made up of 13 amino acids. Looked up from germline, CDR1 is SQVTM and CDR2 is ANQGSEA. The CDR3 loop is CSVDARAQETQYF. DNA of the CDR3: TGCAGCGTTGATGCCAGGGCCCAAGAGACCCAGTACTTC.

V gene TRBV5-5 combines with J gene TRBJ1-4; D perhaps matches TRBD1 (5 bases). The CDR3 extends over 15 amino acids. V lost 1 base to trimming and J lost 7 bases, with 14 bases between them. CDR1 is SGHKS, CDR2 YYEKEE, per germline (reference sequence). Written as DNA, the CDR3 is TGTGCCAGCAGCTTGAATCTGCAGGGTGGTGAAAAACTGTTTTTT. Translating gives CASSLNLQGGEKLFF.

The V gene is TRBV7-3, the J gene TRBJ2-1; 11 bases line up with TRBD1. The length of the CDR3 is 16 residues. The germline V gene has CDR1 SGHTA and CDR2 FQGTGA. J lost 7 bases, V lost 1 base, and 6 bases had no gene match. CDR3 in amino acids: CASSLNQDRGLNEQFF. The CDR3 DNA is TGTGCCAGCAGCTTAAACCAGGACAGGGGGCTTAATGAGCAGTTCTTC.

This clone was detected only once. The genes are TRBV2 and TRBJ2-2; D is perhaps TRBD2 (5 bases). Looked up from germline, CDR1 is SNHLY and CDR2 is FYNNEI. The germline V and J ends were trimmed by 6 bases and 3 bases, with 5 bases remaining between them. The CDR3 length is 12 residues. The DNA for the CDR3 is TGTGCCAGCAGGAGGGACACCGGGGAGCTGTTTTTT. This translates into CASRRDTGELFF.

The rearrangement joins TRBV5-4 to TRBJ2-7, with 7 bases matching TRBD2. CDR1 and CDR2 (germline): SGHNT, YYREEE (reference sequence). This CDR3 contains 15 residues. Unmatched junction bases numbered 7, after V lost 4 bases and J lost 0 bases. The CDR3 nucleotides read TGTGCCAGCAGCCCTAGCGGACTCCCCTCCTACGAGCAGTACTTC. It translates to CASSPSGLPSYEQYF. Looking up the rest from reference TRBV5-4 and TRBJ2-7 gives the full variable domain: ETGVTQSPTHLIKTRGQQVTLRCSSQSGHNTVSWYQQALGQGPQFIFQYYREEENGRGNFPPRFSGLQFPNYSSELNVNALELDDSALYLCASSPSGLPSYEQYFGPGTRLTVT.